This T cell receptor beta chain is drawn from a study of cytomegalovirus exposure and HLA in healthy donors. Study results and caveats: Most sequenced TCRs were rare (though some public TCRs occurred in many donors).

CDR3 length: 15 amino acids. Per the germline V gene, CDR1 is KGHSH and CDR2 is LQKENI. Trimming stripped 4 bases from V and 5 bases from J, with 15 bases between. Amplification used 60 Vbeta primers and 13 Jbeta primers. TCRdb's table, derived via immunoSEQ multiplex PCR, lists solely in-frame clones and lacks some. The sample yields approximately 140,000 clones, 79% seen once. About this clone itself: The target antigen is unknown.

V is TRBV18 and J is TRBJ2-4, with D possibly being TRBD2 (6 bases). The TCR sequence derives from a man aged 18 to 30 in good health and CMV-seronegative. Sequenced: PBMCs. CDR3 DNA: TGTGCCAGCTCACTCGGGGCGGGGCCCGAAAACATTCAGTACTTC. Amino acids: CASSLGAGPENIQYF.